A single sample gave rise to the 21 T cell receptor beta chains below, sequenced in a study of metastatic and nonmetastatic thyroid tumors. All patients were treatment-naive before thyroid surgery. TCRdb redid the clone calls on the PCR reads using MiXCR. The sample contains over 3,500 clones, around a third of which appear only once. Sequencing was performed on adjacent normal tissue. The receptors were gathered from a male donor with papillary thyroid cancer or a benign thyroid nodule (not recorded which). Some clones in this sample may be carry-over from other donors' samples.

The rearrangement joins TRBV9 to TRBJ2-6, with D unclear. V was cut by 1 base and J by 4 bases, with 6 bases left in between. Germline CDR1 reads SGDLS; CDR2 reads YYNGEE. The CDR3 has 14 amino acids. CDR3 loop: CASSVYLGANVLTF. The CDR3 DNA sequence: TGTGCCAGCAGCGTATACCTAGGGGCCAACGTCCTGACTTTC.

On this clone: Germline is not matched at one junction end, which may reflect a read error. The CDR3 nucleotides read TGTGCCAGCAGTCTAGCGGGGGGAGGCACAGATACGCAGTATTTT. This translates into CASSLAGGGTDTQYF. The chain recombines TRBV12-3 or TRBV12-4 with TRBJ2-3; 11 bases are shared with TRBD2. CDR3 length equals 15 residues.

The rearrangement links TRBV11-1 to TRBJ1-1; D is possibly TRBD1 (6 bases). Trimming took off 0 bases at V and 0 bases at J, with 11 bases between the two ends. This CDR3 contains 16 residues. CDR1 SGHAT and CDR2 FQDESV come from the germline V gene (reference sequence). Here the CDR3 reads CASSLAQGRLNTEAFF. CDR3 DNA sequence: TGTGCCAGCAGCTTAGCTCAGGGGCGATTGAACACTGAAGCTTTCTTT.

This chain uses TRBV5-1 with TRBJ1-1; D is unclear. Trimming stripped 2 bases from V and 3 bases from J, with 14 bases between. Germline V lookup: CDR1 SGHRS, CDR2 YFSETQ. There are 15 residues in the CDR3. The CDR3 coding sequence is TGCGCCAGCAGCTTAAAACCCGCCGGGGACACTGAAGCTTTCTTT. Translation gives CASSLKPAGDTEAFF.

This clone was seen more than once but under ten times. V usage is TRBV7-3 and J usage is TRBJ1-6, with 10 positions matching TRBD1. The CDR3 covers 16 residues. After removal of 3 bases from V and 9 bases from J, the junction contained 8 bases not matched to a gene. Germline CDR1 SGHTA, CDR2 FQGTGA. The CDR3 sequence is CASSFLNGQGGSPLHF. The DNA of the CDR3 is TGTGCCAGCAGCTTCCTCAATGGACAGGGGGGTTCACCCCTCCACTTT. The whole variable domain, filled in from reference TRBV7-3 and TRBJ1-6, reads GAGVSQTPSNKVTEKGKYVELRCDPISGHTALYWYRQSLGQGPEFLIYFQGTGAADDSGLPNDRFFAVRPEGSVSTLKIQRTERGDSAVYLCASSFLNGQGGSPLHFGNGTRLTVT.

V is TRBV28 and J is TRBJ2-7, with 9 bases lining up with TRBD2. Germline lookup yields CDR1 MDHEN and CDR2 SYDVKM. V lost 4 bases to trimming and J lost 6 bases; unmatched junction nucleotides: 13. The CDR3 consists of 16 residues. CDR3 residues: CASSWPPNSGGVEQYF. The CDR3 DNA reads as TGTGCCAGCAGTTGGCCCCCAAATAGCGGGGGTGTCGAGCAGTACTTC.

This clone was seen a few times. The rearrangement joins TRBV10-3 to TRBJ2-1; D not resolved. V was shortened by 4 bases and J by 0 bases, with 7 bases between the two germline ends. CDR1 is ENHRY and CDR2 is SYGVKD in the germline V gene. The CDR3 contains 14 residues. The CDR3, as DNA: TGTGCCATCAGTGTTCCCAACTCCTACAATGAGCAGTTCTTC. It translates to CAISVPNSYNEQFF.

The J gene is TRBJ1-4, the V gene TRBV2; TRBD1 might be the D (5 bases). V lost 7 bases and J 0 bases, leaving 21 bases between the germline ends. CDR1 is SNHLY, CDR2 FYNNEI, per germline. CDR3 length: 18 residues. CDR3 residues: CASTRQRGGGSTNEKLFF. The CDR3 DNA sequence: TGTGCCAGCACACGCCAAAGGGGCGGGGGTTCAACTAATGAAAAACTGTTTTTT.

This clone was observed a handful of times. The rearrangement uses TRBV6-1 and TRBJ2-7; 9 bases map to TRBD1. The CDR3 sequence is 13 residues long. Germline loops: CDR1 MNHNS, CDR2 SASEGT. Germline trimming cut 6 bases from V and 5 bases from J; bases unmatched to any gene: 5. The CDR3 here is CASSRDRVNEQYF. For the CDR3, the DNA is TGTGCCAGCAGCCGGGACAGGGTGAACGAGCAGTACTTC.

In its sample, this clone was seen a few times. The chain employs TRBV2 and TRBJ1-6; TRBD1 agrees at 9 bases. This CDR3 has 19 amino acids. Germline V gene data show CDR1 as SNHLY and CDR2 as FYNNEI. The V gene end was trimmed by 4 bases and the J gene end by 9 bases; junction bases not matched to a gene: 19. The CDR3 spells CASSGNRGRRGSGISPLHF. As DNA, the CDR3 is TGTGCCAGCAGTGGAAACAGGGGGCGACGGGGCTCCGGAATTTCACCCCTCCACTTT.

The J gene is TRBJ2-1, the V gene TRBV5-1; TRBD1 matches 8 bases. Germline V gives CDR1 SGHRS, CDR2 YFSETQ. This CDR3 is 15 amino acids long. V was clipped by 0 bases and J by 8 bases; unmatched bases: 7. CDR3 nucleotides: TGCGCCAGCAGCTTGGAGGGCAGGGGGCAGGATGAGCAGTTCTTC. This codes for CASSLEGRGQDEQFF.

The gene calls are TRBV6-1 and TRBJ2-5; no definite D call. V gave up 5 bases and J gave up 12 bases, with 13 bases separating them. This CDR3 comprises 11 residues. Looked up from germline, CDR1 is MNHNS and CDR2 is SASEGT. The CDR3 sequence: CASSPQETKYF. CDR3 DNA: TGTGCCAGCAGTCCGCAAGAGACAAAGTACTTC.

V gene TRBV20-1 combines with J gene TRBJ1-2, with TRBD1 identical over 7 bases. This CDR3 contains 14 residues. After removal of 3 bases from V and 6 bases from J, the junction contained 10 bases not matched to a gene. Germline-derived CDR1 and CDR2 are DFQATT and SNEGSKA (reference sequence). CDR3 sequence: CSASLQGSCHGYTF. The CDR3 DNA is TGCAGTGCTAGCCTACAGGGGTCTTGCCATGGCTACACCTTC.

This clone was counted a few times. This clone may be a read error of a much larger clone one base away. This sample includes further DNA sequences coding for the same CDR3. The chain is built from TRBV6-1 and TRBJ2-7, with 12 bases lining up with TRBD2. This CDR3 has 16 amino acids. Germline V gives CDR1 MNHNS, CDR2 SASEGT. CDR3 nucleotide sequence: TGTGCCAGCAGTGAAATCGGACTAGCGGGGTTCTACGAGCAGTACTTT. It is translated as CASSEIGLAGFYEQYF.

By sample share, this clone is medium-sized. V and J are TRBV5-1 and TRBJ2-3; D not certain. Deletions cut 0 bases from V and 4 bases from J, with 6 bases between. CDR3 length: 13 residues. Germline V CDR1 and CDR2: SGHRS, YFSETQ. This CDR3 is CASSLDDADTQYF. The CDR3 coding sequence is TGCGCCAGCAGCTTGGACGATGCAGATACGCAGTATTTT.

This clone was counted a few times. CDR3 region: CASMGGGGEQFF. The CDR3 DNA sequence: TGTGCCAGTATGGGCGGGGGAGGTGAGCAGTTCTTC. The gene calls are TRBV19 and TRBJ2-1, with 7 bases identical to TRBD2. Unmatched junction bases numbered 6, after V lost 7 bases and J lost 9 bases. Germline lookup yields CDR1 LNHDA and CDR2 SQIVND (reference sequence). The CDR3 extends over 12 amino acids.

The CDR3 coding sequence is TGTGCCAGCAGCACCCGCCGGGACAGGGGGCAAACCGGGGAGCTGTTTTTT. Its protein product is CASSTRRDRGQTGELFF. J is TRBJ2-2 and V is TRBV9, with TRBD1 matching 12 bases. The CDR3 has 17 residues. The germline V gene encodes CDR1 SGDLS and CDR2 YYNGEE. The V gene end was trimmed by 4 bases and the J gene end by 5 bases; junction bases not matched to a gene: 9. Drawing the rest from reference TRBV9 and TRBJ2-2, the complete variable domain is DSGVTQTPKHLITATGQRVTLRCSPRSGDLSVYWYQQSLDQGLQFLIQYYNGEERAKGNILERFSAQQFPDLHSELNLSSLELGDSALYFCASSTRRDRGQTGELFFGEGSRLTVL.

V usage is TRBV7-3 and J usage is TRBJ1-2; D gene ambiguous. The germline V and J ends were trimmed by 2 bases and 2 bases, with 9 bases remaining between them. The CDR3 extends over 14 amino acids. Germline assignment: CDR1 SGHTA and CDR2 FQGTGA. For the CDR3, the DNA is TGTGCCAGCAGCTTAGGAGCAGCGAACTATGGCTACACCTTC. As protein: CASSLGAANYGYTF.

The rearrangement links TRBV5-1 to TRBJ2-7; D is ambiguous. The CDR3 length is 11 residues. Germline CDR1 reads SGHRS; CDR2 reads YFSETQ. The V gene lost 0 bases and the J gene lost 3 bases, with 1 base spanning the gap. CDR3 sequence: CASSLGYEQYF. The CDR3 region has the DNA TGCGCCAGCAGCTTGGGCTACGAGCAGTACTTC.

V usage is TRBV28 and J usage is TRBJ1-2; tentative D call: TRBD1 (6 bases). The CDR3 spans 13 residues. Germline-derived CDR1 and CDR2 are MDHEN and SYDVKM. V was pared by 6 bases and J by 8 bases, with 16 bases between. The DNA of the CDR3 is TGTGCCAGCAGACAACAGGGTTTTCTCGGCTACACCTTC. This encodes CASRQQGFLGYTF.

The J gene is TRBJ2-7, the V gene TRBV5-1; tentatively, D is TRBD2 (6 bases). The CDR3 contains 15 residues. Trimming took off 5 bases at V and 1 base at J, with 16 bases between the two ends. Germline assignment: CDR1 SGHRS and CDR2 YFSETQ. This CDR3 is CASSNRGVPSYEQYF. CDR3 coding DNA: TGCGCCAGCAGTAATCGCGGGGTCCCTTCCTACGAGCAGTACTTC.